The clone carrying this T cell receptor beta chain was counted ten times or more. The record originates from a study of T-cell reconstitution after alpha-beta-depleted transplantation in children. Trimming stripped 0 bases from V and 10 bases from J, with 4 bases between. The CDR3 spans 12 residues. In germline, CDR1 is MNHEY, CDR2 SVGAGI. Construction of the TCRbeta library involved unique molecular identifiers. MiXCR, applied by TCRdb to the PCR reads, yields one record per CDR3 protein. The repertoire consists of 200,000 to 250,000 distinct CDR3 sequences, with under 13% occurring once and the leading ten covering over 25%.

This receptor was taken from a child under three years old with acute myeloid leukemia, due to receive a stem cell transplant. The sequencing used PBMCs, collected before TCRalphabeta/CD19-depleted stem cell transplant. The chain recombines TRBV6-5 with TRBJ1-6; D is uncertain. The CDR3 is CASSYSGSPLHF. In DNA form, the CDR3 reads TGTGCCAGCAGTTACTCGGGCTCACCCCTCCACTTT.